The 8 T cell receptor beta chains presented below share a single source sample, sequenced in a study of shared clonotypes between healthy human individuals. Repertoires were generated with immunoSEQ multiplex PCR, while TCRdb's copy carries only in-frame clones and drops some. The sample has about 2,500,000 clones, more than 90% seen once. Sequences were obtained from naive CD4+ T cells sorted from blood. Subset: CD45RA+ positively selected. The receptors were sampled from a man aged 18 to 30 in good health.

The chain has TRBV19 and TRBJ2-3; 7 bases line up with TRBD2. V shed 3 bases and J 6 bases; nucleotides not matched to a gene: 6. This CDR3 has 14 amino acids. Germline V CDR1 and CDR2: LNHDA, SQIVND (reference sequence). The CDR3 region has the DNA TGTGCCAGTAGTATTTCGGGGGGAGTGGATACGCAGTATTTT. Its translation: CASSISGGVDTQYF.

The chain links TRBV7-2 to TRBJ2-4; D may correspond to TRBD1 or TRBD2 (6 bases each). This CDR3 region has 19 residues. Germline V lookup: CDR1 SGHTA, CDR2 FQGNSA. Trimming cost V 5 bases and J 0 bases, with 23 bases left between them. The CDR3 spells CASSAPRRGEALAKNIQYF. DNA of the CDR3: TGTGCCAGCAGCGCACCTAGGAGGGGGGAGGCACTAGCCAAAAACATTCAGTACTTC.

The J gene is TRBJ1-6, the V gene TRBV6-6, with D perhaps matching TRBD1 (6 bases). CDR3 length: 15 amino acids. Germline loops: CDR1 MNHNY, CDR2 SVGAGI (reference sequence). Trimming took 0 bases from V and 7 from J, leaving 10 bases between them. The CDR3 region is CASSYSAGANSPLHF. For the CDR3, the DNA is TGTGCCAGCAGTTACTCGGCAGGGGCCAATTCACCCCTCCACTTT.

The genes are TRBV10-3 and TRBJ2-4; TRBD1 is a possible D gene (5 bases). Germline V gene data show CDR1 as ENHRY and CDR2 as SYGVKD. V lost 0 bases and J 4 bases, leaving 25 bases between the germline ends. This CDR3 region has 20 residues. The CDR3 region has the DNA TGTGCCATCAGTGAGTCGCCATGGTCTACCGGTCAGGGTGGTAAAAACATTCAGTACTTC. Translating it yields CAISESPWSTGQGGKNIQYF.

The chain has TRBV7-9 and TRBJ1-6; D not certain. The CDR3 sequence is 14 residues long. Germline V gives CDR1 SEHNR, CDR2 FQNEAQ (reference sequence). The germline V and J ends were trimmed by 2 bases and 7 bases, with 9 bases remaining between them. CDR3 residues: CASSLLQTNSPLHF. The CDR3 region has the DNA TGTGCCAGCAGCTTACTACAGACAAATTCACCCCTCCACTTT.

The CDR3: CASSGSFALGWGLEAFF. The CDR3 nucleotides are TGTGCCAGCAGTGGGAGCTTTGCTTTGGGGTGGGGACTAGAAGCTTTCTTT. This sequence joins TRBV28 and TRBJ1-1, with D possibly matching TRBD1 (5 bases). Trimming removed 5 bases at V and 8 bases at J, with 27 bases between. Per the germline V gene, CDR1 is MDHEN and CDR2 is SYDVKM. CDR3 size: 17 residues.

This clone was detected only once. This sequence joins TRBV27 and TRBJ1-1, with D possibly being TRBD1 (5 bases). Germline V gene data show CDR1 as MNHEY and CDR2 as SMNVEV (reference sequence). The CDR3 spans 16 residues. The V end lost 1 base, the J end lost 3 bases, and 15 bases lay between the germline ends. The CDR3 is CASSLFAGVRDTEAFF. The CDR3 DNA sequence: TGTGCCAGCAGTTTATTTGCGGGGGTAAGGGACACTGAAGCTTTCTTT.

This clone was counted a single time. The rearrangement joins TRBV25-1 to TRBJ2-3, with TRBD2 identical over 13 bases. The germline CDR1 and CDR2 sequences are MGHDK and SYGVNS. J was trimmed by 3 bases and V by 7 bases; bases with no gene match: 4. The CDR3 spans 15 residues. The CDR3 region has the DNA TGTGCCAGCACCATACTAGCGGGAGGGACAGATACGCAGTATTTT. It is translated as CASTILAGGTDTQYF.